This is a list of T cell receptor beta chains from one sample in a study of CD8 T cells in ankylosing spondylitis. TCRdb re-called the 5' RACE reads through MiXCR, storing one row per CDR3 protein. Among 30,000 to 35,000 distinct CDR3 sequences listed, approximately 28% were seen once. What was sequenced was synovial fluid, either unsorted or a sorted T cell fraction (not recorded which). These TCRs come from a male donor with ankylosing spondylitis. The CDR3 runs from the conserved cysteine through the conserved F or W. Each record gives: V gene, D gene, clone size, J gene, CDR3 protein, CDR3 DNA. A D gene is named only where the DNA matches it firmly. Size is stated for part of the rows, as once, few or many counts, or as a class when the clone is expanded.

V: TRBV5-5
D: TRBD1
size: .
J: TRBJ1-4
CDR3: CASSRIGTGSEKLFF
DNA: TGTGCCAGCAGCCGAATCGGGACAGGGAGTGAAAAACTGTTTTTT

V: TRBV20-1
D: TRBD2
size: few
J: TRBJ2-1
CDR3: CSARGLAEYNEQFF
DNA: TGCAGTGCTAGAGGGCTAGCGGAGTACAATGAGCAGTTCTTC

V: TRBV27
D: .
size: .
J: TRBJ2-5
CDR3: CASSADSGLQETQYF
DNA: TGTGCCAGCAGTGCCGACAGCGGGCTCCAAGAGACCCAGTACTTC

V: TRBV10-3
D: TRBD2
size: .
J: TRBJ2-1
CDR3: CATTRKTSVVHNSYNEQFF
DNA: TGTGCCACGACGCGAAAGACTAGCGTCGTGCACAACTCCTACAATGAGCAGTTCTTC

V: TRBV14
D: .
size: .
J: TRBJ2-7
CDR3: CASSVFIEQYF
DNA: TGTGCCAGCAGCGTATTTATCGAGCAGTACTTC

V: TRBV7-2
D: .
size: many
J: TRBJ2-3
CDR3: CASSLGASTADTQYF
DNA: TGTGCCAGCAGCTTAGGAGCCTCGACCGCAGATACGCAGTATTTT

V: TRBV7-2
D: .
size: .
J: TRBJ2-1
CDR3: CASSLVASGPVSSSYNEQFF
DNA: TGTGCCAGCAGCTTAGTCGCCTCCGGGCCCGTATCGAGCTCCTACAATGAGCAGTTCTTC

V: TRBV29-1
D: .
size: .
J: TRBJ1-2
CDR3: CSVDSQGLRGYTF
DNA: TGCAGCGTTGATTCGCAGGGTTTGAGGGGCTACACCTTC

V: TRBV11-2
D: .
size: .
J: TRBJ2-2
CDR3: CASSTEAGELFF
DNA: TGTGCCAGCAGCACGGAGGCCGGGGAGCTGTTTTTT

V: TRBV20-1
D: TRBD2
size: many
J: TRBJ2-5
CDR3: CSARDRAGRAGGETQYF
DNA: TGCAGTGCTAGAGATAGGGCCGGGAGGGCCGGGGGAGAGACCCAGTACTTC

V: TRBV5-1
D: .
size: few
J: TRBJ2-1
CDR3: CASSFSAGTYNEQFF
DNA: TGCGCCAGCAGCTTTTCGGCGGGAACTTACAATGAGCAGTTCTTC

V: TRBV2
D: TRBD2
size: once
J: TRBJ2-2
CDR3: CASSEGLAGGPTGELFF
DNA: TGTGCCAGCAGTGAAGGCCTAGCGGGAGGGCCCACCGGGGAGCTGTTTTTT

V: TRBV11-3
D: TRBD2
size: .
J: TRBJ2-3
CDR3: CASSRRLAPDTQYF
DNA: TGTGCCAGCAGCCGACGACTAGCTCCGGATACGCAGTATTTT